This TCR beta chain was captured in a study of OX40 agonist ivuxolimab in advanced cancers. Study as a whole: Ivuxolimab, an antibody that agonizes OX40 (CD134), was administered to the patients. Partial responses were recorded for three patients, including one with hepatocellular carcinoma and two with cutaneous melanoma. Findings and caveats of the study: Within 6 weeks, CD4+ and CD8+ blood T cells expanded clonally at 0.1 to 3.0 mg/kg.

As for this clone: Its specificity is unknown.

The CDR3 extends over 14 amino acids. The germline V gene has CDR1 MNHEY and CDR2 SVGAGI. The V gene lost 7 bases and the J gene lost 5 bases, with 17 bases spanning the gap. Assay: immunoSEQ multiplex PCR; the TCRdb copy retains only in-frame clones and omits some. The top ten clones hold about 8.7% of a sample with about 86,000 clones, about 90% of them seen once. This clonotype was sampled from an adult with an advanced solid tumor such as melanoma, head and neck, liver or kidney cancer. Sequenced here: CD4+ or CD8+ T cells sorted from blood, sampled in a trial of the OX40 agonist ivuxolimab. This chain joins TRBV6-5 and TRBJ1-1; no definite D call. The CDR3 is CASNLYSGLTEAFF. The CDR3 DNA sequence: TGTGCCAGCAATTTGTATTCGGGCTTGACTGAAGCTTTCTTT.